This T cell receptor (beta chain) comes out of a study of cytomegalovirus exposure and HLA in healthy donors (dated by TCRdb to about 2017). Regarding the complete study: An earlier analysis of several hundred of the donors reported 276 Gb of sequence data and 117 million unique TCR beta sequences from 150 million to 200 million T cells. Roughly 300 gigabases of sequencing data and approximately 91 million unique TCR sequences made up an early release that covered approximately 700 HLA-typed donors. The genetic ancestry cluster associated with self-reported Caucasian donors included 65% to 90% of the roughly 360 genotyped donors. The study aimed to test whether signatures of past pathogen exposure could be identified by cataloging public T cell receptors. The T cell repertoires of 550 to 850 subjects were profiled by immunosequencing and related to cytomegalovirus serostatus. Along with the approximately 600-subject first cohort, a separate validation cohort of roughly 110 different subjects was used. The study combined high-throughput TCR immunosequencing, statistical association of individual TCRs with disease status, and machine learning to predict cytomegalovirus infection status. In a later analysis, previously published TCR beta repertoires from 666 donors were re-analyzed and high-resolution HLA genotyping was added so that TCR occurrence patterns could be studied. Rather than using new phenotypic data, the later analysis identified candidate immune exposures from TCR beta sequences and from how often those sequences occurred across donors. An earlier analysis of approximately 630 of the donors applied high-throughput TCR beta sequencing to assess whether each TCR beta V gene segment acted as functional or pseudogenic. Donor age, sex, ethnicity and CMV serostatus were collected together with the repertoire data. Genome-wide SNP genotypes for about 60% of the 666 donors were used in a later genetic analysis, which treated that subset as a discovery cohort. All discovery cohort repertoires had been generated using a single sequencing platform. Both class I and class II loci were covered by HLA typing, at four-digit resolution. Typing coverage varied by locus: roughly 629-630 donors for A, B, C, DRB1 and DQB1; 500 to 550 for DQA1; more than 600 for DPA1; around 450 for DPB1. About 5 DR-DQ haplotypes were handled as single units for association and clustering, since linkage in the cohort was strong. On average, around 240,000 unique TCR beta nucleotide sequences were sequenced per donor among 300 to 500 genotyped donors of the cohort, with roughly 18% of those sequences being non-productive. On the study overall, not on this receptor specifically: According to a later analysis, parvovirus B19, influenza, CMV and Epstein-Barr virus appeared linked to several top co-occurrence clusters. The only immune exposure information available for the cohort was CMV serostatus. Because counts were too low, roughly 18 rarely observed V segments, including chromosome 9 orphons, were left out of the earlier analysis of several hundred of the donors. Strong co-occurrence of HLA alleles, especially DR and DQ, made assigning TCR associations to individual alleles difficult. Most TCR sequences were observed very rarely across donors, whereas some public TCRs were present in many individuals. In both the original and validation cohorts, the classifier was reported to diagnose cytomegalovirus status with high specificity and sensitivity. A later genetic analysis associated a missense DCLRE1C variant with V-gene and J-gene trimming of TCR beta chains, and an independent cohort replicated the association. A later analysis associated 16,951 TCR beta sequences with specific HLA alleles at a false discovery rate of 0.05. Compared with the approximately 600-donor mean, donors in an Asian-associated ancestry cluster had fewer N-insertions in productive TCRs, according to a later genetic analysis. Compared with equally common non-associated chains, HLA-associated TCR beta chains in a later analysis were more clonally expanded and had lower generation probabilities. Most CMV-associated TCR beta chains appeared to be HLA-restricted in a later analysis, and the HLA associations seemed to be driven largely by CMV exposure. Linkage disequilibrium might explain the correlated functional status among segregating V segments, but an unknown experimental factor could not be ruled out. The sequencing pipeline was judged likely to have produced a cluster of highly shared sequence variants as a technical artifact. An earlier analysis of approximately 500 of the donors showed that most TCR beta V segments appeared in productive rearrangements either about 87% or about 30% of the time, which broadly matched IMGT annotations. The authors suggested that the approach could potentially be extended to other disease states and immunological phenotypes. The 87-base-pair reads could not distinguish some IMGT-functional V segments, including TRBV6-2 and TRBV6-3, so those segments were excluded. In vitro tests confirmed that a few of the cytomegalovirus-associated TCR beta chains recognize cytomegalovirus antigens. Only TCR beta chains were sequenced in this cohort, and the absence of alpha or paired-chain data limited detectable features. The presence/absence analyses assumed that sequencing depth was roughly uniform across donors, and that assumption may not be true. A later analysis found that TCR association rates varied across HLA loci, with DRB1 alleles showing the most associated TCRs and HLA-C alleles the fewest. The study listed 164 TCR beta chains as associated with cytomegalovirus. Because HLA typing was missing for some donors at each locus, association tests included only the typed subset. A further reported finding was that TCR beta sequences accurately predicted the HLA-A and HLA-B alleles for most subjects in the first cohort.

Library construction relied on the immunoSEQ multiplex PCR assay. The multiplex PCR relied on a mix of 60 forward primers for TCR Vbeta segments and 13 reverse primers for TCR Jbeta segments. Amplification of the CDR3 region of rearranged TCR beta genes was performed with a multiplex PCR assay on genomic DNA. On the Illumina HiSeq System, the amplified TCR beta libraries were sequenced as 87-base-pair reads. Per the authors' processing: A later analysis tallied about 77 million unique TCR beta chains across the 700 or so repertoires, and about 12 million of those chains were shared by two or more donors. A nearest-neighbor algorithm error-corrected the raw reads and collapsed the reads into unique sequences, merging closely related sequences to remove PCR and sequencing errors. CDR3 sequences were aligned to IMGT reference sequences to assign V, D and J gene segments. Each retained sequence needed at least a six-nucleotide match to both a V gene segment and a J gene segment. A rearrangement was called productive if the CDR3 had no stop codons and remained in frame with V and J, and every other rearrangement was called non-productive. CDR3 was defined by IMGT convention, running from the second conserved V-encoded cysteine to the conserved J-encoded phenylalanine. Sequences without an unambiguous match to a single V gene segment were excluded from the earlier analysis of several hundred of the donors. An earlier analysis of 587 of the donors classified V segments as functional when productive rearrangements were above 56.7% and as segregating when the standard deviation between donors was above 5%. A statistical classification framework was developed to diagnose cytomegalovirus status using the catalog of TCR beta chain sequences. V and J gene assignment, in a later analysis, came from comparing TCR nucleotide sequences with IMGT/GENE-DB human TR gene sequences. Using the TCRdist pipeline, a later analysis assigned CDR3 sequences along with most-parsimonious VDJ recombination scenarios. In a later analysis, each TCR beta chain was defined by its CDR3 amino acid sequence together with its V-gene family, and reads lacking a unique V-gene family were excluded. A later analysis removed several hundred highly shared, low-generation-probability nucleotide sequences to deal with suspected cross-contamination and a sequencing artifact. In a later analysis, a clonal expansion index was calculated for each public chain from normalized within-repertoire ranks of inferred template counts. In a later analysis, generation probabilities were computed using a VDJ recombination model fitted to out-of-frame rearrangements, and the results were checked against IGoR. In a later analysis, hypergeometric tests were used to score TCR-TCR, TCR-HLA and TCR-CMV co-occurrence, with a repertoire-size bias correction applied to TCR pairs. A later analysis estimated false discovery rates by permuting HLA or CMV assignments 20 times. In a later analysis, co-occurring TCRs were grouped using DBSCAN, and TCRdist sequence similarity was added for clustering within HLA-allele-positive subsets. For co-occurrence clustering, repertoires with fewer than 30,000 or more than 120,000 public chains were excluded, along with five repertoires with anomalous nucleotide sharing. Entries here come from immuneACCESS through TCRdb and include only in-frame sequences with V and J called. Some clones fail to appear in such tables; in the studies checked, an unresolved V gene covers under half of the shortfall, and the cause of the remainder is unknown. The V and J calls and clone size were taken over from that table, and D and trimming were inferred from the DNA. The sample table holds tens of thousands of clones. The top ten clonotypes cover around 5.3% of the sample.

The cohort consisted of some 730 healthy bone marrow donors. At the time of sampling, every cohort member was nominally healthy, though immune exposures that went unrecorded were likely present. The donor tested CMV seropositive, placing the donor among the roughly 300 seropositive members of the cohort. A peripheral blood sample was provided by each donor, and peripheral blood mononuclear cells were used for TCR beta sequencing. Genomic DNA was extracted from the blood cell samples with the Qiagen DNeasy Blood Extraction Kit. On this clone: Its antigen is unknown.

Its CDR3 holds 15 amino acids, cysteine through phenylalanine. CDR3 DNA only is kept here, 45 bases in frame from base 1. Taken from the germline V gene, the CDR1 and CDR2 loops are ENHRY and SYGVKD. V and J are truncated by 6 bases and 0 bases respectively, leaving an intervening sequence of 13 bases. The sequenced sample was PBMCs. This chain joins TRBV10-3 to TRBJ2-3, with a tentative D gene TRBD1 over 6 matching bases. The origin of this receptor is a man aged 25-40 years in good health and CMV-seropositive. The CDR3 has the sequence CAIRGDISSTDTQYF. At the DNA level, the sequence is TGTGCCATCAGGGGGGACATTTCTAGCACAGATACGCAGTATTTT.